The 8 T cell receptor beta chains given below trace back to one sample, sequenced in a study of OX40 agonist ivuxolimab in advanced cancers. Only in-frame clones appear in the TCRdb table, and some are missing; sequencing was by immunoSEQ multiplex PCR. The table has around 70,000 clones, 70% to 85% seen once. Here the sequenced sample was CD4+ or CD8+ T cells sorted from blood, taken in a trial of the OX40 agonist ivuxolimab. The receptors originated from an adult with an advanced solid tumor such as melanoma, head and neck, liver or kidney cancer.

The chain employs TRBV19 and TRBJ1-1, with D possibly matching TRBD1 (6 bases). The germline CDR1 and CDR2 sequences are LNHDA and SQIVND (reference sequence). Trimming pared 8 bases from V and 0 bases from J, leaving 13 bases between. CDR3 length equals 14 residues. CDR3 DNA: TGTGCCAGTCGCTGGGGGGGGCTGAACACTGAAGCTTTCTTT. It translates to CASRWGGLNTEAFF.

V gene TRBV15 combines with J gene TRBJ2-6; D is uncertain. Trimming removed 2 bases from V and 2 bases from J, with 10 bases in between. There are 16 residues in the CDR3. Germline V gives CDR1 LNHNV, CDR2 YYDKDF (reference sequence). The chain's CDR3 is CATSRSRATGANVLTF. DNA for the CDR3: TGTGCCACCAGCAGATCCCGGGCCACTGGGGCCAACGTCCTGACTTTC.

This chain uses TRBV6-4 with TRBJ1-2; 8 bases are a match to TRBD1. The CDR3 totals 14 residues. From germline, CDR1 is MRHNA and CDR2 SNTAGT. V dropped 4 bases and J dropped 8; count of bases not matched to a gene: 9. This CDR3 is CASSARQGALGYTF. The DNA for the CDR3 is TGTGCCAGCAGTGCTCGGCAGGGGGCATTGGGCTACACCTTC.

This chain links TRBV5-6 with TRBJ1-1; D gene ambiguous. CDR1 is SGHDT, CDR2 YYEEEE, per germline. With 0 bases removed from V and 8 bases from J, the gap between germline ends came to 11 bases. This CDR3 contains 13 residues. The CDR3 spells CASSLGLGREAFF. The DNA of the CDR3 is TGTGCCAGCAGCTTGGGGCTTGGCAGAGAAGCTTTCTTT.

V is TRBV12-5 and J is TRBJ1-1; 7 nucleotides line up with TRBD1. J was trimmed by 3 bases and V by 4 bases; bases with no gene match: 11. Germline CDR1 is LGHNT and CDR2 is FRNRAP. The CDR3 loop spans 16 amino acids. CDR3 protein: CASGSTRQGLDTEAFF. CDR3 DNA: TGTGCTAGTGGTTCAACCCGACAGGGCTTGGACACTGAAGCTTTCTTT.

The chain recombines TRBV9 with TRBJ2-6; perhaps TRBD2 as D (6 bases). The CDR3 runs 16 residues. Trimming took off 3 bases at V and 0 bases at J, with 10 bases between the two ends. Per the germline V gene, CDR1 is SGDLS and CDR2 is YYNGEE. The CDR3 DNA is TGTGCCAGCAGCGGGCGGGGTTTCTCTGGGGCCAACGTCCTGACTTTC. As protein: CASSGRGFSGANVLTF. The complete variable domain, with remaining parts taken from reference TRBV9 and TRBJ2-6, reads DSGVTQTPKHLITATGQRVTLRCSPRSGDLSVYWYQQSLDQGLQFLIQYYNGEERAKGNILERFSAQQFPDLHSELNLSSLELGDSALYFCASSGRGFSGANVLTFGAGSRLTVL.

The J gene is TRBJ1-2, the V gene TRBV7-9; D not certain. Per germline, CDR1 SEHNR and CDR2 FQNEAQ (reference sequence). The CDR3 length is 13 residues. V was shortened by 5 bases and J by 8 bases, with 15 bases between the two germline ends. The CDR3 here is CASSPPWPVGYTF. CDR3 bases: TGTGCCAGCAGCCCGCCGTGGCCCGTGGGCTACACCTTC.

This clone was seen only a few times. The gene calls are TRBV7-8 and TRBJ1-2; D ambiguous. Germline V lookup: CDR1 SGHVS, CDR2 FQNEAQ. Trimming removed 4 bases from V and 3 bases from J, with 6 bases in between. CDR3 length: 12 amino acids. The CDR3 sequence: CASSYTDYGYTF. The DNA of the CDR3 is TGTGCCAGCAGCTACACTGACTATGGCTACACCTTC.